This passage covers 3 T cell receptor beta chains from one sample sequenced in a study of cytomegalovirus exposure and HLA in healthy donors. TCRdb's table, derived via immunoSEQ multiplex PCR, lists solely in-frame clones and lacks some. The sample contains hundreds of thousands of clones, roughly 80% of which appear only once. What was sequenced was PBMCs. These receptors originate from a young woman in good health and CMV-seronegative.

The chain couples TRBV5-1 to TRBJ2-1; TRBD2 matches at 9 bases. This CDR3 is built from 14 residues. With 0 bases clipped from V and 10 bases from J, the junction kept 5 bases outside the gene matches. CDR1 and CDR2 from the germline V gene are SGHRS and YFSETQ. The CDR3 reads CASSLGTSGQEQFF. CDR3 bases: TGCGCCAGCAGCTTGGGTACTAGCGGGCAGGAGCAGTTCTTC.

The chain employs TRBV27 and TRBJ1-1; D possibly corresponds to TRBD1 (6 bases). Germline V gives CDR1 MNHEY, CDR2 SMNVEV (reference sequence). V was clipped by 6 bases and J by 0 bases, with 11 bases between them. The CDR3 is made up of 14 amino acids. Here the CDR3 DNA reads TGTGCCAGCAGACCCGGGACACTGAACACTGAAGCTTTCTTT. Its protein product is CASRPGTLNTEAFF.

The rearrangement links TRBV29-1 to TRBJ2-7; tentative D call: TRBD1 (6 bases). CDR3 length: 11 amino acids. The V and J ends lost 3 bases and 6 bases respectively, with 9 bases between them. Germline CDR1 SQVTM, CDR2 ANQGSEA. The CDR3 DNA sequence: TGCAGCGTTGATCAGGGGATCGAGCAGTACTTC. Protein: CSVDQGIEQYF.